Each of the 21 T cell receptor beta chains below was sequenced from the same sample in a study of T cells in Graves' hyperthyroidism and ophthalmopathy (dated by TCRdb to between 2018 and 2021). Receptors were amplified or captured by multiplex PCR. Instrument used: Illumina HiSeq 2000. Amplification of TCR beta CDR3 regions was carried out from RNA transcripts. The first round of RT-PCR for the TCR CDR3 was performed with the HTBI primer set and the Qiagen OneStep RT-PCR kit. The public reads were quality trimmed at Q25 with fastp and then assembled into clones with MiXCR by TCRdb, keeping productive beta chains. One record per CDR3 amino acid sequence lists the most common genes and DNA. The sample records approximately 640,000 distinct CDR3 sequences, about 18% of which are singletons. About 16% of the sample goes to the ten largest clones. Material for sequencing was blood. The receptor source for this set is a man aged 45 to 65 with Graves' hyperthyroidism.

This clonotype was seen at least ten times. This rearrangement joins TRBV6-5 to TRBJ2-1; 9 nucleotides match TRBD2. Germline assignment: CDR1 MNHEY and CDR2 SVGAGI. The CDR3 contains 16 residues. With 0 bases clipped from V and 4 bases from J, the junction kept 4 bases outside the gene matches. DNA for the CDR3: TGTGCCAGCAGTTACTCGACTAGCGGTCCTTACAATGAGCAGTTCTTC. Translating gives CASSYSTSGPYNEQFF.

Many counts were recorded for this clonotype. This chain connects TRBV19 to TRBJ2-1; 9 bases map to TRBD2. CDR1 is LNHDA and CDR2 is SQIVND in the germline V gene (reference sequence). The CDR3 is made up of 18 amino acids. J lost 0 bases, V lost 6 bases, and 12 bases had no gene match. CDR3 coding DNA: TGTGCCAGTAGCCCAAAACGACTAGCGGAAAGCTCCTACAATGAGCAGTTCTTC. Residues: CASSPKRLAESSYNEQFF. The full variable domain, its missing parts supplied by reference TRBV19 and TRBJ2-1, is DGGITQSPKYLFRKEGQNVTLSCEQNLNHDAMYWYRQDPGQGLRLIYYSQIVNDFQKGDIAEGYSVSREKKESFPLTVTSAQKNPTAFYLCASSPKRLAESSYNEQFFGPGTRLTVL.

This clonotype was seen only a few times. The rearrangement uses TRBV13 and TRBJ2-2; 8 bases map to TRBD2. The CDR3 loop spans 17 amino acids. V gave up 1 base and J gave up 6 bases; unmatched junction bases: 10. Germline CDR1 and CDR2: PRHDT and FYEKMQ (reference sequence). The CDR3 protein is CASSLEGPGLAPGELFF. CDR3 DNA sequence: TGTGCCAGCAGCTTAGAAGGGCCCGGACTAGCCCCCGGGGAGCTGTTTTTT.

The V gene is TRBV11-2, the J gene TRBJ2-5, with D tentatively TRBD1 or TRBD2 (5 bases each). The V end lost 1 base, the J end lost 0 bases, and 15 bases lay between the germline ends. The CDR3 is 17 residues long. CDR1 is SGHAT and CDR2 is FQNNGV in the germline V gene. The chain's CDR3 is CASSLGHRIAYQETQYF. CDR3 nucleotides: TGTGCCAGCAGCTTAGGCCACAGGATAGCGTACCAAGAGACCCAGTACTTC.

In this sample, this clonotype turned up many times. The chain is built from TRBV6-1 and TRBJ2-1; D unresolved. CDR3 length: 13 amino acids. Germline lookup yields CDR1 MNHNS and CDR2 SASEGT. V was cut by 6 bases and J by 3 bases, with 9 bases left in between. The CDR3 sequence is CASSSDGYNEQFF. In nucleotides, the CDR3 is TGTGCCAGCAGCTCCGACGGCTACAATGAGCAGTTCTTC.

This clonotype appeared many times. The rearrangement links TRBV29-1 to TRBJ2-2; D might be TRBD2 (6 bases). The CDR3 runs to 12 residues. Trimming cost V 6 bases and J 7 bases, with 12 bases left between them. In germline, CDR1 is SQVTM, CDR2 ANQGSEA. The DNA for the CDR3 is TGCAGCGTACTCCACGGGGGCGGGGAGCTGTTTTTT. Encoded protein: CSVLHGGGELFF.

Many counts were recorded for this clonotype. The rearrangement links TRBV12-3 or TRBV12-4 to TRBJ1-1; D call uncertain. Trimming took off 3 bases at V and 5 bases at J, with 4 bases between the two ends. The CDR3 length is 11 residues. The CDR3 bases are TGTGCCAGCAGTTTCAGGACTGAAGCTTTCTTT. Translation gives CASSFRTEAFF.

This clonotype was counted between two and nine times. The chain has TRBV7-9 and TRBJ1-4, with D uncertain. Germline V gene data show CDR1 as SEHNR and CDR2 as FQNEAQ (reference sequence). The V and J ends lost 4 bases and 6 bases respectively, with 12 bases between them. The CDR3 is 14 amino acids. The DNA of the CDR3 is TGTGCCAGCAGCTCCGGTTCCGGTGATGAAAAACTGTTTTTT. It specifies CASSSGSGDEKLFF.

In its sample, this clonotype was seen many times. The chain has TRBV11-2 and TRBJ2-1; D not resolved. Trimming shortened V by 1 base and J by 1 base, and 11 bases separated the two germline ends. The CDR3 is 16 residues long. The germline gives CDR1 SGHAT, CDR2 FQNNGV. The CDR3 DNA reads as TGTGCCAGCAGCTTAGTTGAGGAATCATCCTACAATGAGCAGTTCTTC. It codes for CASSLVEESSYNEQFF.

This chain connects TRBV7-3 to TRBJ2-1, with D perhaps matching TRBD1 (6 bases). The germline V gene encodes CDR1 SGHTA and CDR2 FQGTGA. The CDR3 spans 16 residues. Deletions cut 5 bases from V and 0 bases from J, with 14 bases between. The DNA for the CDR3 is TGTGCCAGCAGCCCCGGACAGTCCAACTCCTACAATGAGCAGTTCTTC. This codes for CASSPGQSNSYNEQFF.

This clonotype has at least ten counts. This chain links TRBV14 with TRBJ2-7; the D gene is possibly TRBD1 (6 bases). The CDR3 runs 12 residues. Germline loops: CDR1 SGHDN, CDR2 FVKESK. The V and J ends lost 0 bases and 10 bases respectively, with 10 bases between them. The chain's CDR3 is CASSQDGTTQYF. The CDR3 DNA reads as TGTGCCAGCAGCCAAGATGGGACAACACAGTACTTC.

The V gene is TRBV7-9, the J gene TRBJ2-3, with TRBD1 matching over 9 bases. CDR3 size: 15 residues. Germline lookup yields CDR1 SEHNR and CDR2 FQNEAQ (reference sequence). J gave up 1 base and V 5 bases, and 4 bases lay outside the gene matches. The CDR3 coding sequence is TGTGCCAGCAGCAAAAGACAGGGGGGCACAGATACGCAGTATTTT. As protein: CASSKRQGGTDTQYF.

This clonotype has ten or more counts. This chain connects TRBV12-3 or TRBV12-4 to TRBJ1-3; no clear D gene. The CDR3 loop spans 16 amino acids. The V end lost 3 bases, the J end lost 1 base, and 13 bases lay between the germline ends. The CDR3 here is CASSFGTLYSGNTIYF. The CDR3 bases are TGTGCCAGCAGTTTTGGCACACTTTATTCTGGAAACACCATATATTTT.

Remarks on this clonotype: Because it lacks the conserved phenylalanine or tryptophan at the end, this CDR3 is likely a read error. The V and J genes are TRBV12-3 or TRBV12-4 and TRBJ1-1; a possible D gene is TRBD1 (5 bases). This CDR3 has 13 residues. V shed 7 bases and J shed 2 bases, with 11 bases lying between them. Here the CDR3 DNA reads TGTGCCAGCACCCGGGGCAGTAACACTGAAGCTTTCCTT. Protein product: CASTRGSNTEAFL.

The rearrangement joins TRBV19 to TRBJ2-3, with D perhaps matching TRBD2 (5 bases). CDR3 length: 15 residues. V lost 3 bases and J lost 2, with 12 bases in between. CDR1 and CDR2 (germline): LNHDA, SQIVND (reference sequence). CDR3 loop: CASSIARGPTDTQYF. The CDR3, as DNA: TGTGCCAGTAGTATTGCTCGAGGGCCCACAGATACGCAGTATTTT.

This clonotype has just a few counts. V gene TRBV24-1 combines with J gene TRBJ2-6, with D tentatively TRBD2 (5 bases). Germline CDR1 and CDR2: KGHDR and SFDVKD. V dropped 4 bases and J dropped 2 bases, with 8 bases sitting between them. The CDR3 extends over 15 amino acids. This chain's CDR3 is CATSERGTGANVLTF. For the CDR3, the DNA is TGTGCCACCAGTGAGAGAGGGACTGGGGCCAACGTCCTGACTTTC.

DNA for the CDR3: TGTGCCAGCAGCCCCGGGACTATTGTGAACACCGGGGAGCTGTTTTTT. This gives the protein CASSPGTIVNTGELFF. J is TRBJ2-2 and V is TRBV7-3, with 7 nucleotides matching TRBD2. The V gene's germline CDR1 is SGHTA and CDR2 FQGTGA. V lost 5 bases and J lost 1; bases outside the gene matches: 7. The CDR3 loop spans 16 amino acids.

This clonotype came up many times. The chain uses TRBV28 and TRBJ2-2; D call uncertain. The V gene lost 6 bases and the J gene lost 2 bases, with 10 bases spanning the gap. The CDR3 spans 14 residues. Germline V CDR1 and CDR2: MDHEN, SYDVKM. Here the CDR3 reads CASSVLGNTGELFF. The DNA for the CDR3 is TGTGCCAGCAGCGTCCTAGGTAACACCGGGGAGCTGTTTTTT.

This clonotype was counted ten times or more. The chain joins TRBV7-9 to TRBJ2-7; D call uncertain. Germline V gives CDR1 SEHNR, CDR2 FQNEAQ (reference sequence). This CDR3 is 15 amino acids long. Trimming took 1 base from V and 0 from J, leaving 10 bases between them. The CDR3 spells CASSLDSGRSYEQYF. CDR3 DNA: TGTGCCAGCAGCTTAGATAGTGGACGCTCCTACGAGCAGTACTTC.

In its sample, this clonotype was seen a few times. The chain employs TRBV27 and TRBJ2-7; D gene unclear. V was pared by 8 bases and J by 3 bases, with 17 bases between. Germline lookup yields CDR1 MNHEY and CDR2 SMNVEV (reference sequence). The CDR3 runs 14 residues. CDR3 DNA: TGTGCCAGCTCACCTGGAGACTCCGTCTACGAGCAGTACTTC. The encoded protein is CASSPGDSVYEQYF.

The V gene is TRBV6-6, the J gene TRBJ2-4, with a possible D match to TRBD2 (6 bases). This CDR3 has 16 amino acids. V was cut by 0 bases and J by 2 bases, with 11 bases left in between. The germline CDR1 and CDR2 sequences are MNHNY and SVGAGI (reference sequence). The CDR3 region has the DNA TGTGCCAGCAGTTACTCCGGGGGTATGTCCAAAAACATTCAGTACTTC. It yields the protein CASSYSGGMSKNIQYF.